This TCR beta chain was captured in a study of cytomegalovirus exposure and HLA in healthy donors (dated by TCRdb to 2016 to 2017). Study-level background: An earlier analysis of fewer than 750 of the donors reported 276 Gb of sequence data and 95 million to 140 million unique TCR beta sequences obtained from some 200 million T cells. Roughly 300 gigabases of sequencing data and 70 million to 100 million unique TCR sequences were included in an early release covering 550 to 800 HLA-typed donors. Of the 350 to 450 genotyped donors, approximately 83% fell in the genetic ancestry cluster associated with self-reported Caucasian donors. The study aimed to test whether signatures of past pathogen exposure could be identified by cataloging public T cell receptors. The study profiled the T cell repertoires of approximately 700 subjects by immunosequencing and related them to cytomegalovirus serostatus. Along with the roughly 710-subject first cohort, a separate validation cohort of approximately 110 different subjects was used. To predict cytomegalovirus infection status, the study combined high-throughput TCR immunosequencing, statistical association of individual TCRs with disease status, and machine learning. In a later analysis, previously published TCR beta repertoires from some 640 donors were re-analyzed and high-resolution HLA genotyping was added so that TCR occurrence patterns could be studied. Rather than using new phenotypic data, the later analysis identified candidate immune exposures from TCR beta sequences and from how often those sequences occurred across donors. An earlier analysis of approximately 630 of the donors applied high-throughput TCR beta sequencing to assess whether each TCR beta V gene segment acted as functional or pseudogenic. Donor age, sex, ethnicity and CMV serostatus were compiled together with the repertoire data. A later genetic analysis used genome-wide SNP genotypes for about 60% of the roughly 700 donors, treating that subset as a discovery cohort. All discovery cohort repertoires had been generated on a single sequencing platform. HLA typing covered class I and class II loci at four-digit resolution. Typing coverage differed by locus: A, B, C, DRB1 and DQB1 were typed in roughly 620-640 donors, DQA1 in approximately 520, DPA1 in 600 to 610, and DPB1 in roughly 470. Because of strong linkage in the cohort, a handful of DR-DQ haplotypes were treated as single units for association and clustering. On average, about 200,000 unique TCR beta nucleotide sequences were sequenced per donor among 300 to 500 genotyped donors of the cohort, with roughly a sixth of those sequences being non-productive.

On this clone: The target of this receptor is not known. Base quality data are lacking; no much larger clone is found one base away.

In total, approximately 610 healthy bone marrow donors made up the cohort. All cohort members were sampled while nominally healthy, although unrecorded immune exposures were likely present. The donor was CMV seropositive and belonged to the group of 250 to 300 seropositive cohort members. A peripheral blood sample was collected from each donor, and TCR beta sequencing was performed on peripheral blood mononuclear cells. The Qiagen DNeasy Blood Extraction Kit was used to extract genomic DNA from the blood cell samples. The research as a whole found: Cytomegalovirus status was reported to be diagnosed by the classifier with high specificity and sensitivity in both the original and validation cohorts. Presence/absence analyses assumed roughly uniform sequencing depth across donors, an assumption that may not hold. Compared with the 666-donor mean, donors in an Asian-associated ancestry cluster had fewer N-insertions in productive TCRs, according to a later genetic analysis. According to the authors, the approach could potentially be generalized to other disease states and immunological phenotypes. An earlier analysis of approximately 500 of the donors showed that most TCR beta V segments appeared in productive rearrangements either about 87% or about 30% of the time, which broadly matched IMGT annotations. The study gave a list of 150 to 200 TCR beta chains associated with cytomegalovirus. Most CMV-associated TCR beta chains appeared to be HLA-restricted in a later analysis, and the HLA associations seemed to be driven largely by CMV exposure. This cohort had only TCR beta chains sequenced, and the lack of alpha or paired-chain data limited which features could be detected. Some IMGT-functional V segments, including TRBV6-2 and TRBV6-3, could not be distinguished by the 87-base-pair reads and were therefore excluded. Immune exposure information for the cohort was limited to CMV serostatus. According to a later analysis, TCR association rates differed among HLA loci, with DRB1 alleles showing the most associated TCRs and HLA-C alleles showing the fewest. While some public TCRs were present in many individuals, most TCR sequences turned up only very rarely across donors. An association between a missense DCLRE1C variant and V-gene and J-gene trimming of TCR beta chains was found in a later genetic analysis and replicated in an independent cohort. In a later analysis, HLA-associated TCR beta chains showed more clonal expansion and lower generation probabilities than non-associated chains that were equally common. Several of the top co-occurrence clusters appeared to be linked to parvovirus B19, influenza, CMV and Epstein-Barr virus, according to a later analysis. The earlier analysis of 587 of the donors excluded about 16 rarely observed V segments, including chromosome 9 orphons, because counts were too low. A cluster of highly shared sequence variants was judged likely to represent a technical artifact of the sequencing pipeline. A further reported finding was that TCR beta sequences accurately predicted the HLA-A and HLA-B alleles for most subjects in the first cohort. When HLA alleles, especially DR and DQ, strongly co-occurred, attributing TCR associations to individual alleles was difficult. At a false discovery rate of 0.05, a later analysis linked approximately 18,000 TCR beta sequences to specific HLA alleles. Because HLA typing was unavailable for some donors at each locus, only the typed subset was used in association tests. Linkage disequilibrium might explain the correlated functional status among segregating V segments, but an unknown experimental factor could not be ruled out. A few of the identified cytomegalovirus-associated TCR beta chains were confirmed in vitro to be specific for cytomegalovirus antigens.

According to the germline V gene, CDR1 reads SGHRS and CDR2 reads YFSETQ. The CDR3 holds 16 amino acids from the cysteine to the phenylalanine. Only the CDR3 portion is preserved as DNA: 48 bases, with reading frame beginning at the first base. Libraries were built with the immunoSEQ multiplex PCR assay. A mixture of 60 forward primers for TCR Vbeta segments and 13 reverse primers for TCR Jbeta segments was used in the multiplex PCR. The CDR3 region of rearranged TCR beta genes was amplified from genomic DNA with a multiplex PCR assay. On the Illumina HiSeq System, the amplified TCR beta libraries were sequenced as 87-base-pair reads. The authors processed their data as follows. In a later analysis, 80 million or so unique TCR beta chains were counted across the roughly 610 repertoires, and roughly 10 million of these chains were shared by at least two donors. Raw reads were error-corrected and collapsed into unique sequences with a nearest-neighbor algorithm that merged closely related sequences to remove PCR and sequencing errors. CDR3 sequences were aligned to IMGT reference sequences to assign V, D and J gene segments. For a sequence to be retained, a match of at least six nucleotides was required to both a V gene segment and a J gene segment. Rearrangements were classified as productive when the CDR3 lacked stop codons and remained in frame with V and J, and all other rearrangements were classified as non-productive. Following IMGT convention, CDR3 was defined as the stretch from the second conserved V-encoded cysteine up to the conserved J-encoded phenylalanine. In an earlier analysis of 587 of the donors, sequences lacking an unambiguous match to a single V gene segment were excluded. An earlier analysis of 500 to 600 of the donors classified V segments as functional when productive rearrangements were above 56.7% and as segregating when the standard deviation between donors was above 5%. A statistical classification framework was built to diagnose cytomegalovirus status from the catalog of TCR beta chain sequences. V and J gene assignment, in a later analysis, came from comparing TCR nucleotide sequences with IMGT/GENE-DB human TR gene sequences. Using the TCRdist pipeline, a later analysis assigned CDR3 sequences along with most-parsimonious VDJ recombination scenarios. In a later analysis, each TCR beta chain was defined by its CDR3 amino acid sequence together with its V-gene family, and reads lacking a unique V-gene family were excluded. As a way to deal with suspected cross-contamination and a sequencing artifact, a later analysis dropped roughly 600 nucleotide sequences that were highly shared and had low generation probability. A later analysis calculated a clonal expansion index for each public chain from normalized within-repertoire ranks of inferred template counts. In a later analysis, generation probabilities were computed using a VDJ recombination model fitted to out-of-frame rearrangements, and the results were checked against IGoR. In a later analysis, TCR-TCR, TCR-HLA and TCR-CMV co-occurrence was scored with hypergeometric tests, and a repertoire-size bias correction was applied to TCR pairs. A later analysis estimated false discovery rates by permuting HLA or CMV assignments 20 times. A later analysis grouped co-occurring TCRs with DBSCAN, adding TCRdist sequence similarity when clustering within HLA-allele-positive subsets. Co-occurrence clustering excluded repertoires with fewer than 30,000 or more than 120,000 public chains, plus five with anomalous nucleotide sharing. TCRdb carries this immuneACCESS record with in-frame sequences only. Its versions omit some clonotypes, under half of them owing to an unresolved V gene in the studies checked, with the rest unexplained. V, J and clone size reflect that table, while D and trimming were determined from the DNA. Recorded for this sample are tens of thousands of clones; 50% to 80% of them occurred a single time. Roughly 22% of the sample lies in the top ten.

The sequence was collected from a man between 35 and 55 years old in good health and CMV-seropositive. Input material: PBMCs. The chain was built from TRBV5-1 and TRBJ2-5; the D gene cannot be resolved reliably. With the DNA end fitting TRBJ2-7 better, the J assignment may be wrong. The DNA sequence follows: TGCGCCAGCAGCTTGGTCCCCTCTGGCAGGCCCTACGAGCAGTACTTC. Its translation is CASSLVPSGRPYEQYF.